This T cell receptor beta chain is drawn from a study of blood T cell repertoires in COVID-19. Turning to the study itself: Samples came from the United States, Italy and Spain, spanning acute and convalescent COVID-19.

This clone was recorded only once. Patients from Seattle were sampled longitudinally, starting during active infection. V dropped 4 bases and J dropped 3 bases, with 18 bases sitting between them. Germline V gene data show CDR1 as KGHDR and CDR2 as SFDVKD. The CDR3 runs to 16 residues. Here immunoSEQ multiplex PCR was the method, and the copy in TCRdb shows in-frame clones only, minus some. The sample includes 200,000 to 250,000 clones, approximately 86% seen only once; the top ten take about 1.3%. Sequencing was performed on peripheral blood. This TCR came from a young woman with COVID-19, enrolled during active disease. The gene calls are TRBV24-1 and TRBJ2-7; D perhaps matches TRBD1 (6 bases). CDR3 loop: CATSDERTGSLYEQYF. The DNA for the CDR3 is TGTGCCACCAGTGACGAACGAACAGGGTCCCTCTACGAGCAGTACTTC.